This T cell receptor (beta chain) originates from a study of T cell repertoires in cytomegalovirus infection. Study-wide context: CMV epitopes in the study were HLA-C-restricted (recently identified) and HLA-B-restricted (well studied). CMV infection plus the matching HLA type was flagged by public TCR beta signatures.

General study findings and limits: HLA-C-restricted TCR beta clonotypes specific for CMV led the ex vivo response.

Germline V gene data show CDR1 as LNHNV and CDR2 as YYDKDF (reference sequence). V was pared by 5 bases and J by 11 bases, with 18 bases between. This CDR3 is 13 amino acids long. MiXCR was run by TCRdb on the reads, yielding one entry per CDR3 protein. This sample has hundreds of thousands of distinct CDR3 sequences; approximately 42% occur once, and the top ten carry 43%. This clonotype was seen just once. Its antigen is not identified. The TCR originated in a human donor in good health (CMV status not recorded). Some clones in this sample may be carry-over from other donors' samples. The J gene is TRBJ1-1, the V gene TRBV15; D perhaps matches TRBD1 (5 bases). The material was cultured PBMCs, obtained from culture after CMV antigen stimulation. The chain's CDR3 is CATSEGLRKRAFF. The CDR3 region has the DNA TGTGCCACCAGCGAGGGACTGAGGAAACGGGCTTTCTTT.